Listed here are 17 T cell receptor beta chains from one sample, sequenced in a study of blood T cell repertoires in COVID-19. Only in-frame clones appear in the TCRdb table, and some are missing; sequencing was by immunoSEQ multiplex PCR. This sample has fewer than 300,000 clones, with more than 70% found just once. The specimen sequenced was peripheral blood. All receptors come from a woman aged 18-35 years with acute or convalescent COVID-19.

This clone turned up a few times. The chain is built from TRBV7-2 and TRBJ2-7; 10 bases align to TRBD2. The CDR3 runs to 18 residues. Per germline, CDR1 SGHTA and CDR2 FQGNSA. V trimming: 1 base; J trimming: 0 bases; junction bases outside the gene matches: 9. The DNA of the CDR3 is TGTGCCAGCAGCTTAGTTGCACTAGCGGGACAGGCCTCCTACGAGCAGTACTTC. Translation gives CASSLVALAGQASYEQYF. Drawing the rest from reference TRBV7-2 and TRBJ2-7, the complete variable domain is GAGVSQSPSNKVTEKGKDVELRCDPISGHTALYWYRQSLGQGLEFLIYFQGNSAPDKSGLPSDRFSAERTGGSVSTLTIQRTQQEDSAVYLCASSLVALAGQASYEQYFGPGTRLTVT.

The chain is built from TRBV28 and TRBJ1-2, with TRBD1 identical over 7 bases. CDR1 and CDR2 from the germline V gene are MDHEN and SYDVKM. This CDR3 is built from 13 residues. V shed 4 bases and J 5 bases; nucleotides not matched to a gene: 4. CDR3 sequence: CASSSGQWYGYTF. The CDR3 DNA reads as TGTGCCAGCAGTTCGGGACAGTGGTATGGCTACACCTTC.

This chain connects TRBV18 to TRBJ2-7, with D possibly TRBD2 on 5 matching bases. Germline V lookup: CDR1 KGHSH, CDR2 LQKENI. V lost 2 bases and J 3 bases, leaving 8 bases between the germline ends. This CDR3 has 13 residues. CDR3 protein: CASSPTGDYEQYF. CDR3 DNA: TGTGCCAGCTCACCAACCGGGGACTACGAGCAGTACTTC.

DNA for the CDR3: TGTGCCAGCAGCTCTTGGACTAGCACAGATACGCAGTATTTT. Residues: CASSSWTSTDTQYF. The genes are TRBV28 and TRBJ2-3; D possibly corresponds to TRBD2 (5 bases). CDR3 size: 14 residues. CDR1 and CDR2 (germline): MDHEN, SYDVKM. V lost 6 bases and J 0 bases, leaving 10 bases between the germline ends. The whole variable domain, filled in from reference TRBV28 and TRBJ2-3, reads DVKVTQSSRYLVKRTGEKVFLECVQDMDHENMFWYRQDPGLGLRLIYFSYDVKMKEKGDIPEGYSVSREKKERFSLILESASTNQTSMYLCASSSWTSTDTQYFGPGTRLTVL.

The J gene is TRBJ1-5, the V gene TRBV5-1; D possibly corresponds to TRBD1 (6 bases). Trimming stripped 1 base from V and 6 bases from J, with 14 bases between. CDR3 length: 15 amino acids. CDR1 SGHRS and CDR2 YFSETQ come from the germline V gene. The CDR3 is CASSLWAGEGQPQHF. The CDR3 DNA follows: TGCGCCAGCAGCTTGTGGGCAGGGGAGGGTCAGCCCCAGCATTTT.

The V and J genes are TRBV9 and TRBJ1-4; 11 bases fit TRBD1. The V gene's germline CDR1 is SGDLS and CDR2 YYNGEE. This CDR3 comprises 19 residues. V dropped 0 bases and J dropped 8; count of bases not matched to a gene: 15. DNA of the CDR3: TGTGCCAGCAGCGTAGCTACTGGGACAGGGGGAGGGCTGAGCGAAAAACTGTTTTTT. Protein sequence: CASSVATGTGGGLSEKLFF.

CDR3 in DNA: TGCAGTGCTAGTCGCACTAGCAAGGGCAATGAGCAGTTCTTC. This gives the protein CSASRTSKGNEQFF. V is TRBV20-1 and J is TRBJ2-1; possibly TRBD2 for D (6 bases). From germline, CDR1 is DFQATT and CDR2 SNEGSKA (reference sequence). This CDR3 contains 14 residues. V was trimmed by 3 bases and J by 6 bases, leaving 15 bases between them.

J is TRBJ1-2 and V is TRBV7-9; unclear D gene. Germline-derived CDR1 and CDR2 are SEHNR and FQNEAQ (reference sequence). The CDR3 runs 14 residues. Trimming stripped 1 base from V and 6 bases from J, with 12 bases between. As DNA, the CDR3 is TGTGCCAGCAGCTTAGTTCCAGTTTTGGATGGCTACACCTTC. Its protein is CASSLVPVLDGYTF.

J is TRBJ2-5 and V is TRBV5-8; 13 bases line up with TRBD2. Germline CDR1 reads SGHTS; CDR2 reads YDEGEE. The CDR3 loop spans 15 amino acids. Unmatched junction bases numbered 7, after V lost 6 bases and J lost 5 bases. In DNA form, the CDR3 reads TGTGCCAGCAACTCTGAGGGACTAGCGGGGGAGACCCAGTACTTC. This sequence encodes CASNSEGLAGETQYF.

Points on this clone: The sample carries other DNA sequences with the same CDR3. This chain uses TRBV10-3 with TRBJ2-3; D is possibly TRBD1 (6 bases). CDR1 is ENHRY, CDR2 SYGVKD, per germline. The ends were cut back, 4 bases at V and 3 bases at J, with 8 bases in the middle. The CDR3 is 13 residues long. This chain's CDR3 is CAISGQGTDTQYF. CDR3 nucleotides: TGTGCCATCAGTGGGCAGGGGACAGATACGCAGTATTTT.

At least ten counts were recorded for this clone. V and J are TRBV25-1 and TRBJ1-1; D gene ambiguous. The germline V gene has CDR1 MGHDK and CDR2 SYGVNS. V dropped 11 bases and J dropped 1 base, with 20 bases sitting between them. This CDR3 is built from 15 residues. The CDR3 sequence: CAARPAGSGNTEAFF. The CDR3 region has the DNA TGTGCCGCCCGCCCCGCGGGGTCTGGGAACACTGAAGCTTTCTTT. Combining the CDR3 with reference TRBV25-1 and TRBJ1-1 gives the whole variable domain EADIYQTPRYLVIGTGKKITLECSQTMGHDKMYWYQQDPGMELHLIHYSYGVNSTEKGDLSSESTVSRIRTEHFPLTLESARPSHTSQYLCAARPAGSGNTEAFFGQGTRLTVV.

The chain joins TRBV15 to TRBJ2-2; no clear D. Trimming took off 0 bases at V and 5 bases at J, with 16 bases between the two ends. CDR1 and CDR2 (germline): LNHNV, YYDKDF (reference sequence). This CDR3 region has 17 residues. CDR3 sequence: CATSRDFFEARTGELFF. CDR3 DNA sequence: TGTGCCACCAGCAGAGATTTTTTCGAAGCCCGTACCGGGGAGCTGTTTTTT.

This sequence joins TRBV27 and TRBJ1-6; TRBD1 matches at 8 bases. With V trimmed by 2 bases and J by 9 bases, 6 bases remained unmatched. This CDR3 contains 15 residues. Germline CDR1 MNHEY, CDR2 SMNVEV (reference sequence). The CDR3 loop reads CASSLQGARGSPLHF. The CDR3 bases are TGTGCCAGCAGTTTACAGGGGGCGCGGGGTTCACCCCTCCACTTT.

The rearrangement uses TRBV30 and TRBJ2-4; D might be TRBD2 (7 bases). The CDR3 contains 16 residues. From germline, CDR1 is GTSNPN and CDR2 SVGIG (reference sequence). Trimming cost V 4 bases and J 0 bases, with 16 bases left between them. DNA for the CDR3: TGTGCCTGGAACGAGTGGGGGGGCCTAGCCAAAAACATTCAGTACTTC. Protein: CAWNEWGGLAKNIQYF. Variable domain in full (rest from reference TRBV30 and TRBJ2-4): SQTIHQWPATLVQPVGSPLSLECTVEGTSNPNLYWYRQAAGRGLQLLFYSVGIGQISSEVPQNLSASRPQDRQFILSSKKLLLSDSGFYLCAWNEWGGLAKNIQYFGAGTRLSVL.

This sequence joins TRBV10-2 and TRBJ1-1; D is ambiguous. Trimming took 1 base from V and 1 from J, leaving 4 bases between them. CDR3 length: 13 residues. In germline, CDR1 is WSHSY, CDR2 SAAADI. Written as DNA, the CDR3 is TGCGCCAGCAGTGAGTTCCGGAACACTGAAGCTTTCTTT. Its translation is CASSEFRNTEAFF.

The chain combines TRBV4-1 with TRBJ1-2, with 7 bases matching TRBD1. The CDR3 contains 16 residues. Trimming at V came to 5 bases and at J to 4 bases, leaving 13 bases not matched to a gene. Germline assignment: CDR1 MGHRA and CDR2 YSYEKL. The CDR3 is CASSATGITGVYGYTF. DNA for the CDR3: TGCGCCAGCAGCGCGACGGGAATAACAGGGGTCTATGGCTACACCTTC.

This chain links TRBV4-3 with TRBJ2-7; 10 positions match TRBD1. Germline CDR1 LGHNA, CDR2 YSLEER. The CDR3 loop spans 15 amino acids. V lost 5 bases, J lost 2 bases, and 6 bases stayed unmatched. The CDR3 DNA sequence: TGCGCCAGCAGCTTCCGGGACAGGGGTACCTACGAGCAGTACTTC. As protein: CASSFRDRGTYEQYF.